The 18 T cell receptor beta chains listed next were all sequenced from one sample in a study of T cell changes during pregnancy in multiple sclerosis. The table came from immunoSEQ multiplex PCR; TCRdb's copy has only in-frame clones and leaves some out. The sample includes roughly 40,000 clones, around 90% of them seen just once. Here the sequenced sample was CD8+ T cells from peripheral blood mononuclear cells, taken before pregnancy. The receptor source for this set is a female donor with multiple sclerosis, enrolled in a pregnancy study.

The chain links TRBV7-4 to TRBJ2-7; 8 nucleotides line up with TRBD2. V lost 4 bases, J lost 1 base, and 18 bases stayed unmatched. The CDR3 covers 19 residues. The germline CDR1 and CDR2 sequences are SGHVT and SQSDAQ. Written as DNA, the CDR3 is TGTGCCAGCAGCTCGCAGGGCTCGGGAGGGGTGTTGGCGTCCTACGAGCAGTACTTC. Encoded protein: CASSSQGSGGVLASYEQYF.

This rearrangement joins TRBV5-5 to TRBJ2-1; tentative D call: TRBD2 (6 bases). CDR1 is SGHKS and CDR2 is YYEKEE in the germline V gene (reference sequence). V gave up 4 bases and J gave up 8 bases, with 22 bases separating them. The CDR3 is 16 amino acids. CDR3 in amino acids: CASSPDGGESGDEQFF. CDR3 DNA: TGTGCCAGCAGCCCGGATGGTGGGGAGTCGGGGGATGAGCAGTTCTTC.

Comments on this clone: The junction shows a germline mismatch at one end, possibly a read error. The V and J genes are TRBV7-7 and TRBJ2-3; D uncertain. The CDR3 consists of 15 residues. The V gene's germline CDR1 is SSHAT and CDR2 FNYEAQ (reference sequence). Here the CDR3 DNA reads TGTGCTAGCAGCTTAAGTGGCTCCTCGGGAGATACGCAGTATTTT. Translation gives CASSLSGSSGDTQYF. The full variable domain, in which reference TRBV7-7 and TRBJ2-3 provide the parts outside the CDR3, is GAGVSQSPRYKVTKRGQDVTLRCDPISSHATLYWYQQALGQGPEFLTYFNYEAQPDKSGLPSDRFSAERPEGSISTLTIQRTEQRDSAMYRCASSLSGSSGDTQYFGPGTRLTVL.

This chain links TRBV28 with TRBJ2-2, with 7 bases aligning to TRBD1. V was clipped by 9 bases and J by 1 base; unmatched bases: 2. The CDR3 is 13 residues long. Germline values: CDR1 MDHEN, CDR2 SYDVKM. In DNA, the CDR3 is TGTGCCAGTGACAGGGTGAACACCGGGGAGCTGTTTTTT. This gives the protein CASDRVNTGELFF. Based on the CDR3 plus reference TRBV28 and TRBJ2-2, the full variable domain is DVKVTQSSRYLVKRTGEKVFLECVQDMDHENMFWYRQDPGLGLRLIYFSYDVKMKEKGDIPEGYSVSREKKERFSLILESASTNQTSMYLCASDRVNTGELFFGEGSRLTVL.

This clone was found once. The V call is TRBV28, the J call TRBJ2-3, with 8 positions matching TRBD2. CDR1 and CDR2 (germline): MDHEN, SYDVKM. V trimming: 10 bases; J trimming: 4 bases; junction bases outside the gene matches: 7. The CDR3 contains 13 residues. The CDR3 DNA sequence: TGTGCCATCGGAGCGGGAGTCTCAGATACGCAGTATTTT. It specifies CAIGAGVSDTQYF.

The J gene is TRBJ2-1, the V gene TRBV4-2; 8 positions match TRBD2. V lost 0 bases, J lost 4 bases, and 5 bases stayed unmatched. In germline, CDR1 is LGHNA, CDR2 YNFKEQ. This CDR3 spans 16 amino acids. CDR3 DNA: TGTGCCAGCAGCCAAGATACGGGAGGGCCTTACAATGAGCAGTTCTTC. Amino acids: CASSQDTGGPYNEQFF.

V is TRBV28 and J is TRBJ2-7; maybe TRBD1 (5 bases). V lost 3 bases and J lost 0, with 9 bases in between. The CDR3 extends over 14 amino acids. Looked up from germline, CDR1 is MDHEN and CDR2 is SYDVKM. The CDR3 region has the DNA TGTGCCAGCAGTTTTCTAAGGGGCTCCTACGAGCAGTACTTC. Translation gives CASSFLRGSYEQYF.

The chain joins TRBV19 to TRBJ2-6; 13 nucleotides agree with TRBD2. In germline, CDR1 is LNHDA, CDR2 SQIVND (reference sequence). The V segment lost 8 bases and the J segment 0 bases; nucleotides outside the gene matches: 1. This CDR3 contains 16 residues. This CDR3 is CASGTSGNSGANVLTF. Here the CDR3 DNA reads TGTGCCAGTGGGACTAGCGGGAACTCTGGGGCCAACGTCCTGACTTTC.

This chain uses TRBV27 with TRBJ1-5; perhaps TRBD1 as D (5 bases). V lost 6 bases and J 4 bases, leaving 7 bases between the germline ends. The CDR3 sequence is 12 residues long. The germline V gene encodes CDR1 MNHEY and CDR2 SMNVEV (reference sequence). This chain's CDR3 is CASSAGNQPQHF. CDR3 DNA sequence: TGTGCCAGCAGCGCAGGGAATCAGCCCCAGCATTTT.

Turning to this clone: Additional DNA sequences in this sample encode the identical CDR3. The J gene is TRBJ2-7, the V gene TRBV9; D not resolved. This CDR3 has 14 amino acids. V lost 0 bases, J lost 2 bases, and 9 bases lay in between. Germline V lookup: CDR1 SGDLS, CDR2 YYNGEE. CDR3 DNA sequence: TGTGCCAGCAGCGTAGGAGCAGGTGCCTACGAGCAGTACTTC. Residues: CASSVGAGAYEQYF.

This clone has only one observation. J is TRBJ1-1 and V is TRBV6-1; 8 bases line up with TRBD1. In germline, CDR1 is MNHNS, CDR2 SASEGT. With 6 bases clipped from V and 3 bases from J, the junction kept 3 bases outside the gene matches. This CDR3 comprises 13 residues. CDR3 amino acids: CASSRGRYTEAFF. DNA for the CDR3: TGTGCCAGCAGCAGGGGGCGGTACACTGAAGCTTTCTTT.

The rearrangement links TRBV2 to TRBJ2-7; TRBD2 might be the D (7 bases). The CDR3 sequence is 14 residues long. The V and J ends lost 5 bases and 3 bases respectively, with 14 bases between them. The V gene's germline CDR1 is SNHLY and CDR2 FYNNEI. CDR3 sequence reads: CASSRGRGNYEQYF. The CDR3 DNA sequence: TGTGCCAGCAGTCGGGGGCGGGGGAACTACGAGCAGTACTTC.

This clone was detected only once. The J gene is TRBJ1-4, the V gene TRBV7-2; a possible D gene is TRBD1 (5 bases). The germline V gene has CDR1 SGHTA and CDR2 FQGNSA. The V end was cut by 6 bases, the J end by 7 bases, with 15 bases between. The CDR3 covers 14 residues. CDR3 amino acids: CASRDTGSTEKLFF. In DNA, the CDR3 is TGTGCCAGCAGAGATACAGGATCCACTGAAAAACTGTTTTTT. Drawing the rest from reference TRBV7-2 and TRBJ1-4, the complete variable domain is GAGVSQSPSNKVTEKGKDVELRCDPISGHTALYWYRQSLGQGLEFLIYFQGNSAPDKSGLPSDRFSAERTGGSVSTLTIQRTQQEDSAVYLCASRDTGSTEKLFFGSGTQLSVL.

The gene calls are TRBV27 and TRBJ2-1; D call uncertain. V was shortened by 7 bases and J by 3 bases, with 4 bases between the two germline ends. The CDR3 length is 11 residues. The germline gives CDR1 MNHEY, CDR2 SMNVEV (reference sequence). DNA for the CDR3: TGTGCCAGCACCCTCTACAATGAGCAGTTCTTC. This encodes CASTLYNEQFF.

The chain links TRBV6-6 to TRBJ2-7; TRBD2 is a possible D gene (5 bases). Trimming pared 2 bases from V and 6 bases from J, leaving 8 bases between. There are 12 residues in the CDR3. Germline V lookup: CDR1 MNHNY, CDR2 SVGAGI (reference sequence). The CDR3, as DNA: TGTGCCAGCAGTTACGGCGCGGGCGAGCAGTACTTC. Translated, it gives CASSYGAGEQYF.

This chain links TRBV25-1 with TRBJ2-1; TRBD1 agrees at 9 bases. With 4 bases clipped from V and 1 base from J, the junction kept 2 bases outside the gene matches. There are 15 residues in the CDR3. Germline V gives CDR1 MGHDK, CDR2 SYGVNS. The CDR3 DNA is TGTGCCAGCAGTGGACAGGGGGAATCCTACAATGAGCAGTTCTTC. Protein sequence: CASSGQGESYNEQFF.

J is TRBJ1-1 and V is TRBV19, with D tentatively TRBD1 (5 bases). Germline CDR1 and CDR2: LNHDA and SQIVND (reference sequence). The germline V and J ends were trimmed by 5 bases and 1 base, with 8 bases remaining between them. This CDR3 has 13 residues. The CDR3 nucleotides are TGTGCCAGTAGTGAGACAGAGAACACTGAAGCTTTCTTT. It yields the protein CASSETENTEAFF. The whole variable domain, remainder taken from reference TRBV19 and TRBJ1-1, is DGGITQSPKYLFRKEGQNVTLSCEQNLNHDAMYWYRQDPGQGLRLIYYSQIVNDFQKGDIAEGYSVSREKKESFPLTVTSAQKNPTAFYLCASSETENTEAFFGQGTRLTVV.

The chain is built from TRBV7-9 and TRBJ1-1; D call uncertain. CDR3 length equals 14 residues. V was shortened by 5 bases and J by 3 bases, with 13 bases between the two germline ends. Germline CDR1 and CDR2: SEHNR and FQNEAQ (reference sequence). The chain's CDR3 is CASSLLGRDTEAFF. CDR3 nucleotides: TGTGCCAGCAGCCTTCTAGGGAGAGACACTGAAGCTTTCTTT. Full variable domain (missing parts from reference TRBV7-9 and TRBJ1-1): DTGVSQNPRHKITKRGQNVTFRCDPISEHNRLYWYRQTLGQGPEFLTYFQNEAQLEKSRLLSDRFSAERPKGSFSTLEIQRTEQGDSAMYLCASSLLGRDTEAFFGQGTRLTVV.